A selection of T cell receptor beta chains follows, all from one sample in a study of radiation and T cells in renal cell carcinoma. Clones were sequenced by immunoSEQ multiplex PCR, and TCRdb holds only the in-frame ones, with some missing. The sample has around 78,000 clones, approximately 90% seen once; the top ten hold more than 5.5%. Sequencing used blood, obtained from a patient whose treatment included radiotherapy and nephrectomy. The receptors derive from a woman between 70 and 85 years old with renal cell carcinoma. Each CDR3 is given without its conserved first and last residue. The order of the fields is V gene, clone size, CDR3 protein. Expanded clones get a size class; other rows say once, few or many, or leave the size out.

V: TRBV18
size: .
CDR3: ASSPGATNEKLF

V: TRBV7-9
size: .
CDR3: ASSSQGYEQY

V: TRBV19
size: .
CDR3: ASSTNRGGDSPLH

V: TRBV6-8
size: .
CDR3: ASGREGGLDEKLF

V: TRBV5-1
size: once
CDR3: ASSLLAGGNEQF

V: TRBV10-1
size: few
CDR3: ASSETGSDGYT

V: TRBV5-6
size: .
CDR3: ASNPTGRGGYT

V: TRBV27
size: .
CDR3: ASSFSVVSNQPQH

V: TRBV5-1
size: few
CDR3: ASSPRQGLVNTEAF

V: TRBV7-2
size: .
CDR3: ASSHGSGGQPQH

V: TRBV5-4
size: .
CDR3: ASSYGTSKGNEQF

V: TRBV19
size: .
CDR3: ASSLRGRGRQETQY

V: TRBV11-3
size: few
CDR3: ASSKRPSTEAF

V: TRBV11-3
size: .
CDR3: ASSSGTHPYEQY

V: TRBV5-4
size: .
CDR3: ASSLAGQASGNTIY

V: TRBV9
size: once
CDR3: ASSGFSGGAPGELF

V: TRBV7-9
size: .
CDR3: ASSATGVKETQY

V: TRBV14
size: .
CDR3: ASSRGTVLQETQY

V: TRBV11-2
size: .
CDR3: ASSLGDRDQETQY

V: TRBV27
size: .
CDR3: ASSLAGSNYGYT

V: TRBV30
size: .
CDR3: ACSAGNYGYT

V: TRBV4-3
size: .
CDR3: ASSQDQLAASEQF

V: TRBV4-3
size: .
CDR3: ASSRKRSRGLSTNEKLF

V: TRBV6-1
size: .
CDR3: ASRTVPADREAF

V: TRBV2
size: .
CDR3: ASSTTRGEKLF

V: TRBV10-3
size: .
CDR3: AITSDRTSGSSSSSYEQY

V: TRBV19
size: few
CDR3: ASRRGLETEAF

V: TRBV29-1
size: few
CDR3: SVGTDHQNTEAF

V: TRBV7-3
size: .
CDR3: ASSPGQGIYEQF

V: TRBV11-3
size: .
CDR3: ASSLHQAGYGYT

V: TRBV7-2
size: .
CDR3: ASSLQPPRGI

V: TRBV7-6
size: .
CDR3: ASSLAGQGNSPLH

V: TRBV30
size: .
CDR3: AWSPVSTNEKLF

V: TRBV27
size: .
CDR3: ASSRSDGNTEAF

V: TRBV19
size: .
CDR3: ASSISRGTEAF

V: TRBV2
size: .
CDR3: ASSELQGTGELF

V: TRBV6-5
size: once
CDR3: ASSQDRGRQETQY

V: TRBV7-8
size: .
CDR3: ASSLVISGNTIY

V: TRBV14
size: once
CDR3: ASSQVGTAGNTIY

V: TRBV5-6
size: .
CDR3: ASSWDRGPGNTIY

V: TRBV6-5
size: .
CDR3: ASSYSKGQPQH

V: TRBV28
size: .
CDR3: ASSLPGGGNEKLF

V: TRBV7-9
size: .
CDR3: ASSPSGGETQY

V: TRBV7-6
size: .
CDR3: ASSQGTQIGLAGSDTQY

V: TRBV10-3
size: .
CDR3: AIKGQGAYEQY

V: TRBV18
size: .
CDR3: ASSPPSVSYNEQF

V: TRBV9
size: .
CDR3: ASTVGGASRADTQY

V: TRBV7-9
size: .
CDR3: ASSLGVYLAEAF

V: TRBV5-4
size: .
CDR3: ASSLTPNYEQY

V: TRBV29-1
size: .
CDR3: SVEVGRAGANVLT